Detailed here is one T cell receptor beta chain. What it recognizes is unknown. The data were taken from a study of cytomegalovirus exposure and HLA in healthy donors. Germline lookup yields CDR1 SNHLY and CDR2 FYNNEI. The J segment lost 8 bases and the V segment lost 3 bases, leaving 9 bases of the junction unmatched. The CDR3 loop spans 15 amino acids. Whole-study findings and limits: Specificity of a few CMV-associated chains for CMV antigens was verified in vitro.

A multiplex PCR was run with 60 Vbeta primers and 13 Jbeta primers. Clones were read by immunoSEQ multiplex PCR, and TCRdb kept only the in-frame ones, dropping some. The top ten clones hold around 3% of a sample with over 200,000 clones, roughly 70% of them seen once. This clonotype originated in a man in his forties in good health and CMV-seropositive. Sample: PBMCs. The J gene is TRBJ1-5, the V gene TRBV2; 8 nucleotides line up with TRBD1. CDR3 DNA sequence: TGTGCCAGCAGTGAGCGGGACAGGCCGCTGGAGCCCCAGCATTTT. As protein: CASSERDRPLEPQHF. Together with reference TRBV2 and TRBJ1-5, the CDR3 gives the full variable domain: EPEVTQTPSHQVTQMGQEVILRCVPISNHLYFYWYRQILGQKVEFLVSFYNNEISEKSEIFDDQFSVERPDGSNFTLKIRSTKLEDSAMYFCASSERDRPLEPQHFGDGTRLSIL.